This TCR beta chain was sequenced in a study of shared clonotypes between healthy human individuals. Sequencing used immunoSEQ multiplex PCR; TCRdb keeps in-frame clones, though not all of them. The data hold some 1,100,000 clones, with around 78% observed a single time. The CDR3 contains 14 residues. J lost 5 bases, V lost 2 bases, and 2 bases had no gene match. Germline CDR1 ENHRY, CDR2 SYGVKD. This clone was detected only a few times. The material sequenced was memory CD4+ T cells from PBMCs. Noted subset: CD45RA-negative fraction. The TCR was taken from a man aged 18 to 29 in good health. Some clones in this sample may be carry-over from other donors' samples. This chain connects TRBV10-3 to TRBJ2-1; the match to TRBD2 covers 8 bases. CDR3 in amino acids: CAISEREGHNEQFF. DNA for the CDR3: TGTGCCATCAGTGAGCGGGAGGGCCACAATGAGCAGTTCTTC.